These T cell receptor beta chains were read from a single sample in a study of Tregs in tolerant kidney transplant recipients. Assay: immunoSEQ multiplex PCR; the TCRdb copy retains only in-frame clones and omits some. The table shows 60,000 to 75,000 clones, with approximately 83% occurring only once. The source was Tregs from blood, collected before the transplant. The receptors stem from a human donor who received a combined kidney and bone marrow transplant. CDR3s include the opening cysteine and the closing phenylalanine or tryptophan. Each record gives: D gene, clone size, J gene, V gene, CDR3 DNA, CDR3 protein. The D gene is left open where the match is weak. The size of a clone is reported for some rows only, either as once, few or many, or as a class for expanded clones.

d_gene: TRBD2; abundance: -; j_gene: TRBJ2-5; v_gene: TRBV15; CDR3nt: TGTGCCACCAGCGGCCGGGTACTAGCGGGGGTAGTGGAGACCCAGTACTTC; CDR3aa: CATSGRVLAGVVETQYF
d_gene: -; abundance: -; j_gene: TRBJ2-7; v_gene: TRBV14; CDR3nt: TGTGCCAGCAGCCAAGGTCAGAGCGCTGGGGAGCAGTACTTC; CDR3aa: CASSQGQSAGEQYF
d_gene: -; abundance: -; j_gene: TRBJ2-7; v_gene: TRBV10-3; CDR3nt: TGTGCCATCAGACAGGGTACTACTTCCTACGAGCAGTACTTC; CDR3aa: CAIRQGTTSYEQYF
d_gene: -; abundance: -; j_gene: TRBJ2-7; v_gene: TRBV6-1; CDR3nt: TGTGCCAGCATGAGACGGGTCGACTACGAGCAGTACTTC; CDR3aa: CASMRRVDYEQYF
d_gene: -; abundance: -; j_gene: TRBJ1-1; v_gene: TRBV18; CDR3nt: TGTGCCAGCTCACCAGGCACTAACACTGAAGCTTTCTTT; CDR3aa: CASSPGTNTEAFF
d_gene: -; abundance: -; j_gene: TRBJ1-6; v_gene: TRBV11-2; CDR3nt: TGTGCCAGCAGCCTCCAGGCCTATAATTCACCCCTCCACTTT; CDR3aa: CASSLQAYNSPLHF
d_gene: -; abundance: -; j_gene: TRBJ1-1; v_gene: TRBV5-1; CDR3nt: TGCGCCAGCAGCGTAACAGGGCGGTATGACACTGAAGCTTTCTTT; CDR3aa: CASSVTGRYDTEAFF
d_gene: TRBD2; abundance: -; j_gene: TRBJ2-3; v_gene: TRBV7-9; CDR3nt: TGTGCCAGCAGGGCCGGGACTAGAATCCGCACAGATACGCAGTATTTT; CDR3aa: CASRAGTRIRTDTQYF
d_gene: -; abundance: -; j_gene: TRBJ2-7; v_gene: TRBV18; CDR3nt: TGTGCCAGCTCATCGACGTCCTACGAGCAGTACTTC; CDR3aa: CASSSTSYEQYF
d_gene: -; abundance: once; j_gene: TRBJ1-3; v_gene: TRBV5-6; CDR3nt: TGTGCCAGCAGCCGTTCGGGAAACACCATATATTTT; CDR3aa: CASSRSGNTIYF
d_gene: -; abundance: -; j_gene: TRBJ2-2; v_gene: TRBV6-5; CDR3nt: TGTGCCAGCAGTTACCCTGGACCCCGGGAGCTGTTTTTT; CDR3aa: CASSYPGPRELFF